Following are 30 T cell receptor beta chains from one sample sequenced in a study of T cells in Graves' hyperthyroidism and ophthalmopathy. TCR beta CDR3 regions were amplified from RNA transcripts. A set of HTBI primers served as the primers for a first-round RT-PCR of the TCR CDR3. TCRdb redid the calling of the multiplex PCR reads with MiXCR, one entry per CDR3 protein. The sample yields some 760,000 distinct CDR3 sequences, 12% to 15% seen once. What was sequenced was blood. The source is a woman under 30 with Graves' hyperthyroidism.

The genes are TRBV7-6 and TRBJ1-1; 9 bases align to TRBD1. CDR1 and CDR2 (germline): SGHVS, FNYEAQ. CDR3 length: 16 residues. V dropped 5 bases and J dropped 0; count of bases not matched to a gene: 7. CDR3 in amino acids: CASSPGGQGMNTEAFF. CDR3 nucleotides: TGTGCCAGCAGCCCCGGCGGACAGGGGATGAACACTGAAGCTTTCTTT.

This clonotype has more than one count but fewer than ten. The chain recombines TRBV2 with TRBJ2-2, with TRBD1 matching over 7 bases. V gave up 5 bases and J gave up 4 bases; unmatched junction bases: 7. Germline V gene lookup returns CDR1 SNHLY and CDR2 FYNNEI. CDR3 length: 15 residues. The CDR3 coding sequence is TGTGCCAGCAGTAACAGGGGCCTGGGCACCGGGGAGCTGTTTTTT. Its protein product is CASSNRGLGTGELFF.

This clonotype has ten or more counts. The chain links TRBV30 to TRBJ2-7, with 10 nucleotides matching TRBD1. Germline assignment: CDR1 GTSNPN and CDR2 SVGIG (reference sequence). The length of the CDR3 is 14 residues. V was pared by 2 bases and J by 2 bases, with 3 bases of the junction left unmatched. CDR3 DNA: TGTGCCTGGAGTACCGGACAGGGGGCCTACGAGCAGTACTTC. Its protein is CAWSTGQGAYEQYF.

There are many counts of this clonotype. This chain uses TRBV29-1 with TRBJ2-7; 7 bases are a match to TRBD2. In germline, CDR1 is SQVTM, CDR2 ANQGSEA. This CDR3 is built from 13 residues. Unmatched junction bases numbered 6, after V lost 7 bases and J lost 0 bases. This CDR3 is CSARDYPSYEQYF. The CDR3 DNA reads TGCAGCGCGCGGGACTACCCCTCCTACGAGCAGTACTTC.

There are many counts of this clonotype. The V gene is TRBV7-3, the J gene TRBJ2-3; TRBD1 might be the D (6 bases). Trimming took 4 bases from V and 2 from J, leaving 19 bases between them. Germline V gene data show CDR1 as SGHTA and CDR2 as FQGTGA. CDR3 length: 17 amino acids. In DNA, the CDR3 is TGTGCCAGCAGCTCGCCCCCGGGACATCAGATCACAGATACGCAGTATTTT. Its protein product is CASSSPPGHQITDTQYF.

This clonotype was seen at least ten times. CDR3 nucleotide sequence: TGTGCCAGCAGCCTTCAGACTAGAAATACGCAGTATTTT. Amino acid sequence: CASSLQTRNTQYF. The chain joins TRBV3-1 to TRBJ2-3; tentative D call: TRBD2 (6 bases). This CDR3 region has 13 residues. Germline V lookup: CDR1 LGHDT, CDR2 YNNKEL (reference sequence). Between the trimmed V and J ends, which lost 4 bases and 7 bases, there was a span of 12 bases.

At least ten counts were recorded for this clonotype. The rearrangement links TRBV6-1 to TRBJ1-1; D ambiguous. The CDR3 contains 17 residues. Germline V CDR1 and CDR2: MNHNS, SASEGT. The V end was cut by 1 base, the J end by 4 bases, with 19 bases between. CDR3 in amino acids: CASSEGQLSFVRTEAFF. The CDR3 nucleotides read TGTGCCAGCAGTGAAGGGCAACTTAGTTTCGTTCGCACTGAAGCTTTCTTT.

This chain connects TRBV6-1 to TRBJ1-3; possibly TRBD1 for D (5 bases). This CDR3 has 14 residues. Trimming stripped 7 bases from V and 0 bases from J, with 10 bases between. The V gene's germline CDR1 is MNHNS and CDR2 SASEGT. The CDR3 here is CASTGDRSGNTIYF. The DNA for the CDR3 is TGTGCCAGCACGGGGGACCGCTCTGGAAACACCATATATTTT.

The chain recombines TRBV7-3 with TRBJ2-3, with 9 bases matching TRBD2. J lost 4 bases, V lost 1 base, and 9 bases had no gene match. This CDR3 is 17 amino acids long. The germline gives CDR1 SGHTA, CDR2 FQGTGA. The DNA for the CDR3 is TGTGCCAGCAGCTTAAATGCAGCGGGAGGTGGGGCAGATACGCAGTATTTT. Translation: CASSLNAAGGGADTQYF.

The V call is TRBV20-1, the J call TRBJ1-3; TRBD1 matches 9 bases. This CDR3 region has 14 residues. V lost 2 bases, J lost 4 bases, and 3 bases stayed unmatched. Germline lookup yields CDR1 DFQATT and CDR2 SNEGSKA (reference sequence). The DNA of the CDR3 is TGCAGTGCTAGAACCGGACAGGGGGGAAACACCATATATTTT. This encodes CSARTGQGGNTIYF.

The sample holds many counts of this clonotype. The rearrangement joins TRBV12-3 or TRBV12-4 to TRBJ2-7; D possibly corresponds to TRBD1 (5 bases). Trimming cost V 6 bases and J 4 bases, with 7 bases left between them. This CDR3 has 11 amino acids. The CDR3 bases are TGTGCCAGCAGGTCAGGGTACGAGCAGTACTTC. Encoded protein: CASRSGYEQYF.

The chain employs TRBV6-5 and TRBJ1-2, with D unclear. Deletions cut 2 bases from V and 5 bases from J, with 18 bases between. Germline V lookup: CDR1 MNHEY, CDR2 SVGAGI. The CDR3 is made up of 16 amino acids. The DNA for the CDR3 is TGTGCCAGCAGTTACGTTTTCGACGGGATGGGATATGGCTACACCTTC. Amino acid sequence: CASSYVFDGMGYGYTF.

Only a few counts were recorded for this clonotype. This sequence joins TRBV3-1 and TRBJ2-1; no definite D call. The V gene's germline CDR1 is LGHDT and CDR2 YNNKEL (reference sequence). The CDR3 has 14 residues. The V gene lost 3 bases and the J gene lost 3 bases, with 9 bases spanning the gap. The CDR3 DNA follows: TGTGCCAGCAGCCATACCAGCTACTACAATGAGCAGTTCTTC. Translation: CASSHTSYYNEQFF.

The CDR3 protein is CSARRPGLAGVTDTQYF. The DNA for the CDR3 is TGCAGTGCTAGAAGGCCGGGACTAGCGGGAGTAACAGATACGCAGTATTTT. The V and J genes are TRBV20-1 and TRBJ2-3, with 14 positions matching TRBD2. V dropped 2 bases and J dropped 3; count of bases not matched to a gene: 7. CDR3 length: 17 amino acids. From germline, CDR1 is DFQATT and CDR2 SNEGSKA (reference sequence).

In this sample, this clonotype turned up a few times. V usage is TRBV29-1 and J usage is TRBJ2-5; D is ambiguous. The CDR3 is 11 amino acids. Germline CDR1 reads SQVTM; CDR2 reads ANQGSEA. V shed 6 bases and J shed 11 bases, with 16 bases lying between them. The CDR3 DNA follows: TGCAGCGTCCGAATGGGGTCCCGTCAGTACTTC. Protein sequence: CSVRMGSRQYF.

This clonotype came up many times. V gene TRBV12-3 or TRBV12-4 combines with J gene TRBJ1-2; 8 nucleotides agree with TRBD1. V lost 5 bases and J lost 3; bases outside the gene matches: 5. This CDR3 has 14 residues. Here the CDR3 reads CASSPGQGHYGYTF. DNA of the CDR3: TGTGCCAGCAGTCCCGGACAGGGCCACTATGGCTACACCTTC.

A note on this clonotype: A read error may be the cause here, since a much bigger clone is one base away. This chain joins TRBV6-2 or TRBV6-3 and TRBJ2-3; no definite D call. Trimming cost V 3 bases and J 2 bases, with 3 bases left between them. CDR1 and CDR2 (germline): MNHEY, SVGEGT. The CDR3 has 12 amino acids. This chain's CDR3 is CASSYPTDTQYF. The DNA for the CDR3 is TGTGCCAGCAGTTATCCCACAGATACGCAGTATTTT.

Concerning this clonotype: This may stem from a read error, because a much larger clone lies one nucleotide away. V usage is TRBV6-9 and J usage is TRBJ2-3, with D perhaps matching TRBD1 (5 bases). The CDR3 has 13 amino acids. Germline V lookup: CDR1 MNHGY, CDR2 SVAAGI. The CDR3, as DNA: TGTGCCAACAGTTACGACAGCCCCGATACGCAGTATTTT. Amino acid sequence: CANSYDSPDTQYF.

This clonotype was observed at least ten times. This chain joins TRBV11-2 and TRBJ2-7; D is possibly TRBD1 or TRBD2 (6 bases each). V lost 5 bases and J 7 bases, leaving 27 bases between the germline ends. The CDR3 has 17 amino acids. Germline V lookup: CDR1 SGHAT, CDR2 FQNNGV. The DNA for the CDR3 is TGTGCCAGCAGCCGATATCCGACATGGGGGGCTCAGAGGGAGCAGTACTTC. It encodes CASSRYPTWGAQREQYF. The complete variable domain, with remaining parts taken from reference TRBV11-2 and TRBJ2-7, reads EAGVAQSPRYKIIEKRQSVAFWCNPISGHATLYWYQQILGQGPKLLIQFQNNGVVDDSQLPKDRFSAERLKGVDSTLKIQPAKLEDSAVYLCASSRYPTWGAQREQYFGPGTRLTVT.

This clonotype came up many times. The chain links TRBV20-1 to TRBJ2-7; 10 bases fit TRBD2. Looked up from germline, CDR1 is DFQATT and CDR2 is SNEGSKA (reference sequence). There are 14 residues in the CDR3. J lost 3 bases, V lost 0 bases, and 2 bases had no gene match. CDR3: CSARDGTSDYEQYF. The CDR3 DNA sequence: TGCAGTGCTAGAGATGGGACTAGCGACTACGAGCAGTACTTC.

This clonotype was picked up many times. The CDR3: CASSVDRGFPRQYF. In DNA, the CDR3 is TGTGCCAGCAGTGTGGACAGGGGATTCCCCCGGCAGTATTTT. The J gene is TRBJ2-3, the V gene TRBV2, with TRBD1 matching over 9 bases. The CDR3 is 14 amino acids. CDR1 and CDR2 from the germline V gene are SNHLY and FYNNEI. J gave up 11 bases and V 4 bases, and 10 bases lay outside the gene matches.

At least ten counts were recorded for this clonotype. V usage is TRBV3-1 and J usage is TRBJ1-1; D gene uncertain. Germline CDR1 and CDR2: LGHDT and YNNKEL (reference sequence). There are 12 residues in the CDR3. V gave up 4 bases and J gave up 7 bases, with 10 bases separating them. The DNA for the CDR3 is TGTGCCAGCAGCCGATTAGACGGTGAAGCTTTCTTT. Its protein is CASSRLDGEAFF.

This clonotype was recorded many times. This sequence joins TRBV27 and TRBJ2-1; D remains unclear. This CDR3 has 14 residues. The germline gives CDR1 MNHEY, CDR2 SMNVEV (reference sequence). The germline V and J ends were trimmed by 2 bases and 6 bases, with 11 bases remaining between them. DNA for the CDR3: TGTGCCAGCAGTTTAAGTGGGTGGTCCAATGAGCAGTTCTTC. Translating it yields CASSLSGWSNEQFF.

This clonotype was recorded at least ten times. The chain employs TRBV11-2 and TRBJ1-4; unclear D gene. V lost 1 base to trimming and J lost 0 bases, with 12 bases between them. The CDR3 extends over 17 amino acids. Germline V lookup: CDR1 SGHAT, CDR2 FQNNGV. Written as DNA, the CDR3 is TGTGCCAGCAGCTTAGGGCACAGTTGGGCAACTAATGAAAAACTGTTTTTT. This sequence encodes CASSLGHSWATNEKLFF.

The chain combines TRBV4-3 with TRBJ2-2, with D tentatively TRBD1 or TRBD2 (5 bases each). Germline V gives CDR1 LGHNA, CDR2 YSLEER. V was shortened by 2 bases and J by 4 bases, with 20 bases between the two germline ends. The CDR3 sequence is 18 residues long. This CDR3 reads CASSQNKWGYSFTGELFF. Here the CDR3 DNA reads TGCGCCAGCAGCCAAAATAAATGGGGGTACTCGTTCACCGGGGAGCTGTTTTTT.

This clonotype has a count of ten or more. The chain recombines TRBV28 with TRBJ2-7; TRBD2 agrees at 11 bases. V shed 3 bases, J shed 3 bases, and the junction held 4 bases outside the gene matches. The CDR3 runs 15 residues. Looked up from germline, CDR1 is MDHEN and CDR2 is SYDVKM. CDR3 nucleotides: TGTGCCAGCAGTTTCCGGACTAGCGGGTTCTACGAGCAGTACTTC. Translation: CASSFRTSGFYEQYF. The whole variable domain, remainder taken from reference TRBV28 and TRBJ2-7, is DVKVTQSSRYLVKRTGEKVFLECVQDMDHENMFWYRQDPGLGLRLIYFSYDVKMKEKGDIPEGYSVSREKKERFSLILESASTNQTSMYLCASSFRTSGFYEQYFGPGTRLTVT.

This clonotype has at least ten counts. CDR3 sequence reads: CASNLGDRSNTGELFF. CDR3 DNA sequence: TGTGCCAGCAACTTGGGTGACAGGTCGAACACCGGGGAGCTGTTTTTT. The chain is built from TRBV7-9 and TRBJ2-2; tentatively, D is TRBD1 (6 bases). The V and J ends lost 7 bases and 0 bases respectively, with 15 bases between them. Germline V gene sequence: CDR1 SEHNR, CDR2 FQNEAQ (reference sequence). This CDR3 has 16 amino acids.

The CDR3 reads CASSLTPPDTQYF. In nucleotides, the CDR3 is TGTGCCAGCAGCCTAACCCCCCCAGATACGCAGTATTTT. The V call is TRBV27, the J call TRBJ2-3; no clear D gene. The CDR3 runs to 13 residues. Trimming stripped 6 bases from V and 4 bases from J, with 11 bases between. The germline CDR1 and CDR2 sequences are MNHEY and SMNVEV (reference sequence).

The rearrangement uses TRBV28 and TRBJ1-1, with 7 bases fitting TRBD1. This CDR3 has 14 residues. Germline CDR1 reads MDHEN; CDR2 reads SYDVKM. Unmatched junction bases numbered 9, after V lost 0 bases and J lost 11 bases. The CDR3 DNA reads TGTGCCAGCAGTTTATGGAACCCGACAGGGAAGGCTTTCTTT. Amino acids: CASSLWNPTGKAFF.

This clonotype was counted at least ten times. This chain uses TRBV7-9 with TRBJ1-5; 9 bases map to TRBD1. Germline loops: CDR1 SEHNR, CDR2 FQNEAQ (reference sequence). CDR3 size: 15 residues. Trimming removed 5 bases from V and 5 bases from J; junction bases left unmatched: 7. The CDR3 bases are TGTGCCAGCAGCCAGGGACAGGGAGACGATCAGCCCCAGCATTTT. Protein product: CASSQGQGDDQPQHF.